This entry lists 27 T cell receptor beta chains sequenced from one sample in a study of tumor and adjacent non-tumor tissue in lung cancer. No cell sorting was done before RNA was extracted from the tissue. This non-tumor lung sample came from over 3 cm beyond the tumor edge. TCRbeta libraries were built with three rounds of nested PCR, modified from ARM-PCR. Using its own MiXCR run on the multiplex PCR reads, TCRdb lists one record per CDR3 protein. The table shows about 98,000 distinct CDR3 sequences, with 80% occurring only once. Sequencing was performed on distant non-tumor lung tissue. The source is a man between 60 and 70 years old with small cell lung cancer.

As to this clonotype: A much larger clone is a single base away; this may be a read error. The rearrangement joins TRBV13 to TRBJ2-3, with TRBD1 as a possible D gene (6 bases). Germline V gene sequence: CDR1 PRHDT, CDR2 FYEKMQ (reference sequence). This CDR3 comprises 12 residues. CDR3 in DNA: TGTGCCAGCAGCTCCTCAGGGGATATGCAGTATTTT. This sequence encodes CASSSSGDMQYF.

On this clonotype itself: It may be a read error: a sequence one base away is much more abundant. The V and J genes are TRBV2 and TRBJ2-1; perhaps TRBD2 as D (6 bases). Per the germline V gene, CDR1 is SNHLY and CDR2 is FYNNEI. The V end lost 9 bases, the J end lost 0 bases, and 15 bases lay between the germline ends. CDR3 length: 15 residues. CDR3 DNA sequence: TGTGCCAGATCGACTAGAGGGAGCTCCTACAATGAGCAGTTCTTC. Its translation: CARSTRGSSYNEQFF.

A remark on this clonotype: A much larger clone differs by one base, so this may be a read error. V and J are TRBV13 and TRBJ2-7; D gene uncertain. Germline V CDR1 and CDR2: PRHDT, FYEKMQ (reference sequence). V lost 5 bases and J 3 bases, leaving 14 bases between the germline ends. The CDR3 runs to 14 residues. In DNA form, the CDR3 reads TGTGCCAGCAGCGCAAACTTGGGTAACTACGAGCAGTACTTC. Translation: CASSANLGNYEQYF.

With respect to this clonotype: The CDR3 ends on some other residue instead of the conserved phenylalanine or tryptophan, so this is likely a read error. This rearrangement joins TRBV6-1 to TRBJ1-1; D not resolved. The CDR3 runs 17 residues. The germline V gene has CDR1 MNHNS and CDR2 SASEGT. CDR3 region: CASSEVSGDTGNTEAFY. In nucleotides, the CDR3 is TGCGCCAGCAGTGAAGTATCCGGTGACACGGGGAACACTGAAGCTTTCTAT.

J is TRBJ2-1 and V is TRBV4-1, with 7 bases lining up with TRBD2. The germline gives CDR1 MGHRA, CDR2 YSYEKL. Trimming took 6 bases from V and 6 from J; bases not matched to a gene: 11. This CDR3 spans 15 amino acids. The CDR3 here is CASRVGPAGSNEQFF. CDR3 in DNA: TGCGCCAGCAGGGTTGGACCAGCGGGAAGCAATGAGCAGTTCTTC.

With respect to this clonotype: As the CDR3 is not closed by the conserved phenylalanine or tryptophan, this likely results from a read error. It is unclear where the CDR3 begins or ends on the DNA, so no DNA is shown, and the CDR3 is as TCRdb lists it. The chain couples TRBV29-1 to TRBJ1-1; the table's TRBD1 call for D was not verified on the DNA. A total of 12 residues make up the CDR3, ends included. The germline gives CDR1 SQVTM, CDR2 ANQGSEA. This chain's CDR3 is CSVAPQGTSAFL.

Note on this clonotype: The conserved closing phenylalanine or tryptophan is absent in this CDR3, likely reflecting a read error. This chain joins TRBV12-3 or TRBV12-4 and TRBJ1-6; tentatively, D is TRBD1 (6 bases). V was clipped by 10 bases and J by 7 bases, with 20 bases between them. The CDR3 is 15 residues long. CDR3 residues: CAINYPDRPNSPLHI. The CDR3 DNA sequence: TGTGCCATCAATTATCCAGACAGGCCCAATTCACCCCTCCACATT.

Note on this clonotype: The junction departs from germline at one end; a sequencing error may be responsible. The rearrangement uses TRBV6-6 and TRBJ1-2; tentatively, D is TRBD1 (6 bases). CDR3 size: 17 residues. Looked up from germline, CDR1 is MNHNY and CDR2 is SVGAGI (reference sequence). This chain's CDR3 is CASRYPQGGGGSYGYTF. Written as DNA, the CDR3 is TGTGCCAGCCGTTACCCCCAAGGAGGGGGGGGTAGCTATGGCTACACCTTC.

Concerning this clonotype itself: Mismatch with germline at one junction end may stem from a read error. The chain links TRBV4-1 to TRBJ2-3; 14 bases line up with TRBD2. Germline-derived CDR1 and CDR2 are MGHRA and YSYEKL. The CDR3 covers 18 residues. The CDR3 sequence: CASSHLSGTSGGTDKQYF. CDR3 DNA sequence: TGCGCCAGCAGCCACCTTTCCGGGACTAGCGGGGGCACAGATAAGCAGTATTTT.

This clonotype was recorded at least ten times. V usage is TRBV20-1 and J usage is TRBJ2-3, with 8 bases matching TRBD2. Germline CDR1 DFQATT, CDR2 SNEGSKA (reference sequence). The CDR3 sequence is 12 residues long. The V gene end was trimmed by 8 bases and the J gene end by 1 base; junction bases not matched to a gene: 2. CDR3: CSTGGGTDTQYF. Written as DNA, the CDR3 is TGCAGTACCGGGGGGGGCACAGATACGCAGTATTTT.

This clonotype was recorded many times. This chain uses TRBV6-1 with TRBJ2-3; 10 positions match TRBD2. The V segment lost 3 bases and the J segment 8 bases; nucleotides outside the gene matches: 8. The germline CDR1 and CDR2 sequences are MNHNS and SASEGT. This CDR3 region has 15 residues. The CDR3 coding sequence is TGTGCCAGCAGTGAGGTCGGGACTAGCGATGCTACGCAGTATTTT. It translates to CASSEVGTSDATQYF.

As concerns this clonotype: One junction end disagrees with the germline gene, perhaps due to a read error. This rearrangement joins TRBV28 to TRBJ1-6; D unresolved. Germline-derived CDR1 and CDR2 are MDHEN and SYDVKM. This CDR3 contains 15 residues. This CDR3 is CASSSGSPCNLPLHF. In nucleotides, the CDR3 is TGTGCCAGCAGTTCGGGAAGCCCCTGTAATTTACCCCTCCACTTT.

Notes on this clonotype: The CDR3 end shows no conserved phenylalanine or tryptophan, and so a read error is likely. The chain uses TRBV6-2 or TRBV6-3 and TRBJ2-1; TRBD2 matches at 7 bases. The CDR3 runs to 15 residues. Per the germline V gene, CDR1 is MNHEY and CDR2 is SVGEGT. V lost 2 bases and J lost 10; bases outside the gene matches: 11. CDR3 DNA sequence: TGTGCCAGCAGTTACCCCGCCGGTGCCGGGGGGGAGCAGTTCTCC. Residues: CASSYPAGAGGEQFS.

As concerns this clonotype: One junction end does not reproduce the germline sequence, and a read error may be involved. The CDR3 bases are TGTGGCAGCAGCCCCCCCAGCTCGGCCAAAAACATTCAGTACTTC. Protein: CGSSPPSSAKNIQYF. The J gene is TRBJ2-4, the V gene TRBV11-1; D uncertain. Germline V gene sequence: CDR1 SGHAT, CDR2 FQDESV (reference sequence). CDR3 length: 15 residues.

The chain is built from TRBV20-1 and TRBJ2-7; unclear D gene. This CDR3 contains 11 residues. The germline V and J ends were trimmed by 5 bases and 9 bases, with 14 bases remaining between them. The germline gives CDR1 DFQATT, CDR2 SNEGSKA (reference sequence). Written as DNA, the CDR3 is TGCAGTGCTTCTCCAGGTAACAGGCAGTACGTC. It translates to CSASPGNRQYV.

About this clonotype: One end of the junction fails to match germline, which may point to a read error. This chain uses TRBV10-3 with TRBJ2-2; a possible D gene is TRBD2 (5 bases). CDR3 size: 15 residues. Germline-derived CDR1 and CDR2 are ENHRY and SYGVKD. CDR3 protein: CAISTRSSTTGELLF. The CDR3 DNA sequence: TGTGCCATCAGTACGCGGAGTTCTACCACCGGGGAGCTGCTTTTT.

The chain uses TRBV29-1 and TRBJ2-1; possible D gene TRBD2, 5 bases. This CDR3 comprises 15 residues. Germline CDR1 and CDR2: SQVTM and ANQGSEA. In DNA, the CDR3 is TGCAGTGGAGCCCCGCTGCGGGTGTATTACAATGAGCAGTTCTTC. It encodes CSGAPLRVYYNEQFF.

This clonotype was picked up a small number of times. This may arise from a read error, as a much more abundant clone is one base away. The chain links TRBV13 to TRBJ2-1, with 8 bases aligning to TRBD2. J was trimmed by 5 bases and V by 4 bases; bases with no gene match: 10. The CDR3 sequence is 16 residues long. The V gene's germline CDR1 is PRHDT and CDR2 FYEKMQ (reference sequence). Written as DNA, the CDR3 is TGTGCCAGCAGCTCTCTAGCGGGTGAAGTGAACAATGAGCAGTTCTTC. This codes for CASSSLAGEVNNEQFF.

About this clonotype: Lacking the conserved final phenylalanine or tryptophan, this CDR3 likely reflects a read error. The chain uses TRBV6-5 and TRBJ2-5; D gene ambiguous. The V and J ends lost 4 bases and 1 base respectively, with 10 bases between them. Germline loops: CDR1 MNHEY, CDR2 SVGAGI. The CDR3 extends over 14 amino acids. As DNA, the CDR3 is TGTGCCAGCAGTTTCCAGCCAGGCCAAGAGACCCAGTACTTA. Protein: CASSFQPGQETQYL.

Concerning this clonotype: One end of the junction does not line up with germline, which may come from a read error. The rearrangement links TRBV11-1 to TRBJ2-1, with no clear D. This CDR3 has 18 amino acids. Germline V gene data show CDR1 as SGHAT and CDR2 as FQDESV (reference sequence). The CDR3 here is CTSSSESRSSWSGNEQFF. Written as DNA, the CDR3 is TGTACCAGCAGCTCAGAATCGAGGAGTAGCTGGAGTGGTAATGAGCAGTTCTTC.

The rearrangement uses TRBV28 and TRBJ2-7; perhaps TRBD1 as D (6 bases). CDR3 length equals 15 residues. The germline V and J ends were trimmed by 2 bases and 2 bases, with 13 bases remaining between them. Germline CDR1 and CDR2: MDHEN and SYDVKM. The CDR3 nucleotides are TGTGCCAGCAGTTTAGAGCAACAGGGAACCTACGAGCAGTACTTC. Translated: CASSLEQQGTYEQYF.

The chain uses TRBV11-2 and TRBJ2-1; TRBD1 is a possible D gene (5 bases). CDR1 is SGHAT and CDR2 is FQNNGV in the germline V gene. The CDR3 covers 14 residues. V lost 8 bases, J lost 13 bases, and 24 bases lay in between. The CDR3 spells CASGIEAGLVEQFF. CDR3 sequence (DNA): TGTGCCAGCGGCATAGAGGCAGGGTTGGTTGAACAGTTCTTC.

This rearrangement joins TRBV11-2 to TRBJ2-5, with D possibly matching TRBD2 (6 bases). Germline loops: CDR1 SGHAT, CDR2 FQNNGV. The CDR3 spans 16 residues. CDR3 sequence: CVSNLGRYLGGETQYF. DNA for the CDR3: TGTGTAAGCAACTTAGGGCGGTACTTGGGGGGTGAGACCCAGTACTTC.

Concerning this clonotype itself: Because it lacks the conserved phenylalanine or tryptophan at the end, this CDR3 is likely a read error. The chain employs TRBV5-6 and TRBJ1-1; D ambiguous. Germline loops: CDR1 SGHDT, CDR2 YYEEEE. This CDR3 has 13 amino acids. The CDR3 loop is CVSNRIVNTEAFS. For the CDR3, the DNA is TGTGTCAGCAACCGAATTGTGAACACTGAAGCTTTCTCT.

Points on this clonotype: The final CDR3 position lacks the conserved phenylalanine or tryptophan, pointing to a likely read error. V gene TRBV7-2 combines with J gene TRBJ2-5; TRBD2 might be the D (6 bases). CDR1 and CDR2 (germline): SGHTA, FQGNSA. V was pared by 5 bases and J by 4 bases, with 17 bases between. This CDR3 comprises 15 residues. DNA of the CDR3: TGTGCCAGCAGCAAACGCCAGACTAGGGGAGAGACCCAGTACATC. Translating it yields CASSKRQTRGETQYI.

The rearrangement uses TRBV11-2 and TRBJ2-1; a weak D match, TRBD1 (5 bases). CDR1 is SGHAT and CDR2 is FQNNGV in the germline V gene. The ends were cut back, 8 bases at V and 5 bases at J, with 16 bases in the middle. There are 14 residues in the CDR3. The CDR3 protein is CASQRQQVDNEQFF. The CDR3 coding sequence is TGTGCCAGCCAGAGACAGCAGGTCGACAATGAGCAGTTCTTC.

The chain has TRBV6-1 and TRBJ2-1; D might be TRBD2 (6 bases). Germline loops: CDR1 MNHNS, CDR2 SASEGT. The CDR3 totals 15 residues. The ends were cut back, 6 bases at V and 3 bases at J, with 15 bases in the middle. The CDR3 DNA reads as TGTGCCAGCAGCGAAAGGAGCGGGTGCTACAATGAGCAGTTCTTC. This encodes CASSERSGCYNEQFF.